The T cell receptor beta chain described here comes from a study of PD-1 blockade in classical Hodgkin lymphoma. Some clones are missing from TCRdb's copy, which holds only in-frame ones; the method was immunoSEQ multiplex PCR. The sample has about 33,000 clones, 72% seen once. Worth noting for this clone: Its antigen is not known.

Indicated time point: cycle 4 day 1 (C4D1), after 5 to 7 weeks of nivolumab. Relapse was seen in all patients after autologous stem cell transplantation, and brentuximab vedotin exposure was variable. The best responses consisted of complete response, partial response or progressive disease. The study, taken as a whole, reports: Patients with a complete response exhibited baseline diversity comparable to newly diagnosed patients.

The V end was cut by 9 bases, the J end by 5 bases, with 16 bases between. Germline V gene lookup returns CDR1 LNHNV and CDR2 YYDKDF (reference sequence). This CDR3 has 14 amino acids. This chain links TRBV15 with TRBJ2-2; possibly TRBD2 for D (7 bases). Specimen: peripheral blood mononuclear cells (PBMCs), collected before the fourth cycle of nivolumab. This clonotype originated in a human donor with classical Hodgkin lymphoma. In nucleotides, the CDR3 is TGTGCCACAGGGGGGGGCAAGACGACCGGGGAGCTGTTTTTT. It translates to CATGGGKTTGELFF.